The source of this TCR beta chain is a study of blood T cell repertoires in COVID-19. Study information: Specimens from acute and convalescent COVID-19 originated in the United States, Italy and Spain. Nucleic acid was either cDNA or gDNA, and it came from T cells, B-cell-depleted T cells, or PBMCs.

Assay: immunoSEQ multiplex PCR; the TCRdb copy retains only in-frame clones and omits some. Among 110,000 to 150,000 clones listed, approximately 88% were seen once. The CDR3 spans 15 residues. The ends were cut back, 2 bases at V and 5 bases at J, with 15 bases in the middle. Germline V gene sequence: CDR1 SGHRS, CDR2 YFSETQ. The specimen was peripheral blood. The chain links TRBV5-1 to TRBJ2-3; weak D call: TRBD1 (6 bases). This TCR came from a man in his 70s with acute or convalescent COVID-19. CDR3 bases: TGCGCCAGCAGCTTCCAGGACAGAACCGTAGATACGCAGTATTTT. This codes for CASSFQDRTVDTQYF.